The 7 T cell receptor beta chains below all came from one sample that was sequenced in a study of control samples from healthy donors and cancer patients. TCRdb's table, derived via immunoSEQ multiplex PCR, lists solely in-frame clones and lacks some. The sample contains some 150,000 clones, roughly 94% of which appear only once. Sequencing was performed on PBMCs. The origin of the receptors is a man aged 55 to 70 with colorectal cancer.

This sequence joins TRBV5-1 and TRBJ2-5, with TRBD1 identical over 7 bases. The CDR3 is 15 amino acids. V shed 0 bases and J 4 bases; nucleotides not matched to a gene: 6. Germline V gene sequence: CDR1 SGHRS, CDR2 YFSETQ. This CDR3 is CASSLVPGGVETQYF. Here the CDR3 DNA reads TGCGCCAGCAGCTTGGTTCCAGGGGGAGTAGAGACCCAGTACTTC.

This sequence joins TRBV19 and TRBJ1-5; 7 bases are shared with TRBD1. Germline CDR1 is LNHDA and CDR2 is SQIVND (reference sequence). Unmatched junction bases numbered 4, after V lost 4 bases and J lost 4 bases. The CDR3 is 14 residues long. For the CDR3, the DNA is TGTGCCAGTAGTAGGGGGACAGAGAATCAGCCCCAGCATTTT. Its protein is CASSRGTENQPQHF.

The chain carries TRBV6-1 and TRBJ1-2; D may be TRBD1 (5 bases). CDR3 size: 16 residues. The V gene lost 2 bases and the J gene lost 2 bases, with 15 bases spanning the gap. CDR1 is MNHNS, CDR2 SASEGT, per germline. This chain's CDR3 is CASSEYGQGGNYGYTF. CDR3 nucleotide sequence: TGTGCCAGCAGTGAATATGGTCAGGGAGGGAACTATGGCTACACCTTC.

A word on this clone: At one end the junction does not follow the germline gene, possibly because of a read error. The V and J genes are TRBV7-8 and TRBJ2-7; tentatively, D is TRBD1 (5 bases). The V gene's germline CDR1 is SGHVS and CDR2 FQNEAQ. The CDR3 extends over 14 amino acids. The DNA of the CDR3 is TGTGCCAGCAGCTTAGAGACAGAGACCTACGAGCAGTGCTTC. This gives the protein CASSLETETYEQCF. The full variable domain, completed using reference TRBV7-8 and TRBJ2-7, is GAGVSQSPRYKVAKRGQDVALRCDPISGHVSLFWYQQALGQGPEFLTYFQNEAQLDKSGLPSDRFFAERPEGSVSTLKIQRTQQEDSAVYLCASSLETETYEQCFGPGTRLTVT.

The CDR3 loop is CASSYSHEPGYTF. In DNA, the CDR3 is TGTGCCAGCAGTTACTCCCACGAGCCGGGCTACACCTTC. The V and J genes are TRBV6-6 and TRBJ1-2; D unclear. V lost 0 bases, J lost 8 bases, and 10 bases lay in between. Germline values: CDR1 MNHNY, CDR2 SVGAGI (reference sequence). The CDR3 runs 13 residues.

The V call is TRBV5-1, the J call TRBJ2-7, with 8 bases identical to TRBD1. The CDR3 contains 16 residues. Germline-derived CDR1 and CDR2 are SGHRS and YFSETQ. Losses at the gene ends were 2 bases for V and 2 bases for J; bases not matched to a gene: 9. This chain's CDR3 is CASSLSRTGSPYEQYF. CDR3 in DNA: TGCGCCAGCAGCTTAAGCCGGACAGGGTCCCCCTACGAGCAGTACTTC.

The V gene is TRBV3-1 (or the pseudogene TRBV3-2), the J gene TRBJ1-5; TRBD1 matches 8 bases. V gave up 7 bases and J gave up 7 bases; unmatched junction bases: 6. The CDR3 length is 13 residues. Germline V gene data show CDR1 as LGHDT and CDR2 as YNNKEL (reference sequence). CDR3 sequence reads: CASNQDRVQPQHF. The CDR3 coding sequence is TGTGCCAGCAACCAGGACAGGGTCCAGCCCCAGCATTTT.